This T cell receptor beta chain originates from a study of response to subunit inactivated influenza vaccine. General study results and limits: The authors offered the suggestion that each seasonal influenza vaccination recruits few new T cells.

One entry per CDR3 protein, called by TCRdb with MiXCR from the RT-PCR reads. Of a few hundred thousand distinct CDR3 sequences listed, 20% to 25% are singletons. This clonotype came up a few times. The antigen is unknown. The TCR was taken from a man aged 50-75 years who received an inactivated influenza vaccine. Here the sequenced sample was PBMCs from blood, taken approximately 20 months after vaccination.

The chain's CDR3 is CATRPAGGTEAFF. DNA for the CDR3: TGTGCCACCAGGCCGGCAGGGGGAACTGAAGCTTTCTTT. The chain uses TRBV24-1 and TRBJ1-1, with 7 nucleotides matching TRBD1. V lost 7 bases and J lost 5; bases outside the gene matches: 6. The CDR3 runs 13 residues. The germline CDR1 and CDR2 sequences are KGHDR and SFDVKD.